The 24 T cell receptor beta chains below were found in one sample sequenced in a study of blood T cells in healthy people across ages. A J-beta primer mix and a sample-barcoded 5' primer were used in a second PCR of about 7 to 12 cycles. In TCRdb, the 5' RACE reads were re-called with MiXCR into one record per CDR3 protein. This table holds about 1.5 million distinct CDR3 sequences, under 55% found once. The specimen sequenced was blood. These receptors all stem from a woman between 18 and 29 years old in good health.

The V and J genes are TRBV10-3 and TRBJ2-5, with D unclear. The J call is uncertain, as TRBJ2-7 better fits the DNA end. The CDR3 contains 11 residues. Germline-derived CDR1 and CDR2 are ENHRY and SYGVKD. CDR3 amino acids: CAISGQDEQYF. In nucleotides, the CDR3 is TGTGCCATCAGTGGGCAGGACGAGCAGTACTTC.

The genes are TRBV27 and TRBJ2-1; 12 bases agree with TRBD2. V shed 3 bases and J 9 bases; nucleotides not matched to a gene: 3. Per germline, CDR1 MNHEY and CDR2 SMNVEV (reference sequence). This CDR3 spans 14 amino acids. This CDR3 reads CASSFRLAGAEQFF. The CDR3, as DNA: TGTGCCAGCAGTTTTCGACTAGCGGGAGCTGAGCAGTTCTTC.

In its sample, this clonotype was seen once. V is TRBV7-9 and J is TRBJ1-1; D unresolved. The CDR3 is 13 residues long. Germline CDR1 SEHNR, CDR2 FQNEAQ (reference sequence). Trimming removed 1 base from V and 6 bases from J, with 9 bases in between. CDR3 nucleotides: TGTGCCAGCAGCTTAGTACCCATCGCTGAAGCTTTCTTT. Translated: CASSLVPIAEAFF.

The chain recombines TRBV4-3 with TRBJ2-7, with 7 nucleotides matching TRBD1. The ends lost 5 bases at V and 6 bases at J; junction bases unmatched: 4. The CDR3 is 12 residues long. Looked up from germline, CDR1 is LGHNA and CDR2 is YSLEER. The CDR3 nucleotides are TGCGCCAGCAGCTTACGGGACAGCGAGCAGTACTTC. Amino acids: CASSLRDSEQYF.

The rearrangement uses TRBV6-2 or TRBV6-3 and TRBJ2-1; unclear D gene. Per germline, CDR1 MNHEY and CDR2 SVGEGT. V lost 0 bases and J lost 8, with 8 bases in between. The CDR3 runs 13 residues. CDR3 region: CASSYSVEDEQFF. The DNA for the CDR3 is TGTGCCAGCAGTTACTCAGTCGAGGATGAGCAGTTCTTC.

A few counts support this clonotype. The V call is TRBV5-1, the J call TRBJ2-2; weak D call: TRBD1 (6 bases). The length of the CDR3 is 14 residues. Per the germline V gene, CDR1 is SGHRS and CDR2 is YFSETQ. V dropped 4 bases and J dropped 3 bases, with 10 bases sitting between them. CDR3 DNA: TGCGCCAGCAGCCAGGACAGTTACACCGGGGAGCTGTTTTTT. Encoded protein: CASSQDSYTGELFF.

The CDR3 sequence is CASSGQFEAFF. The CDR3 nucleotides read TGTGCCAGCAGTGGGCAGTTTGAAGCTTTCTTT. The gene calls are TRBV2 and TRBJ1-1; D gene unclear. This CDR3 has 11 residues. Trimming cost V 4 bases and J 7 bases, with 7 bases left between them. CDR1 is SNHLY, CDR2 FYNNEI, per germline. The full variable domain, completed using reference TRBV2 and TRBJ1-1, is EPEVTQTPSHQVTQMGQEVILRCVPISNHLYFYWYRQILGQKVEFLVSFYNNEISEKSEIFDDQFSVERPDGSNFTLKIRSTKLEDSAMYFCASSGQFEAFFGQGTRLTVV.

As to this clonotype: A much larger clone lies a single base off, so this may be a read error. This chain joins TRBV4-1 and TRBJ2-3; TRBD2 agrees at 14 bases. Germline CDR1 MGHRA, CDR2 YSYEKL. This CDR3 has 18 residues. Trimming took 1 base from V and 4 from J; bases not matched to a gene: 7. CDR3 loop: CASSQGGLAGDSADTQYF. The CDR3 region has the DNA TGCGCCAGCAGCCAAGGGGGACTAGCGGGGGACTCCGCAGATACGCAGTATTTT.

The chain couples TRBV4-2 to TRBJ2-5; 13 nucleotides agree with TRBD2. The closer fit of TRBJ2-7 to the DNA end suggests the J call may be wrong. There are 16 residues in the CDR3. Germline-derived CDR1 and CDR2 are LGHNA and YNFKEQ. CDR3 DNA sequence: TGTGCCAGCAGCCGGGAGACTAGCGGGGGGTTCTACGAGCAGTACTTC. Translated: CASSRETSGGFYEQYF.

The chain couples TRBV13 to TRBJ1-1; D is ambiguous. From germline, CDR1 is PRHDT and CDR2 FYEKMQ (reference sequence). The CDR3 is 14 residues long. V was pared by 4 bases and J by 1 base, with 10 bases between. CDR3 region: CASSSGMGNTEAFF. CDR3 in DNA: TGTGCCAGCAGCTCGGGGATGGGGAACACTGAAGCTTTCTTT.

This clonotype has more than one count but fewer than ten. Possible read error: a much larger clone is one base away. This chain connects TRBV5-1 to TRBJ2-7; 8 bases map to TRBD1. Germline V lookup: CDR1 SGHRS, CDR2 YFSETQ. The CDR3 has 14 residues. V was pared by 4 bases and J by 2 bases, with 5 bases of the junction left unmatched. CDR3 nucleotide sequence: TGCGCCAGCAGCGTTACAGGGGGAACCTACGAGCAGTACTTC. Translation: CASSVTGGTYEQYF.

CDR3 sequence (DNA): TGTGCCAGCAGTTCCCCGCTTCCAACGAGGGGGTACAATGAGCAGTTCTTC. Translation: CASSSPLPTRGYNEQFF. V and J are TRBV12-3 or TRBV12-4 and TRBJ2-1, with D possibly being TRBD1 (6 bases). V dropped 4 bases and J dropped 4 bases, with 20 bases sitting between them. This CDR3 is 17 amino acids long.

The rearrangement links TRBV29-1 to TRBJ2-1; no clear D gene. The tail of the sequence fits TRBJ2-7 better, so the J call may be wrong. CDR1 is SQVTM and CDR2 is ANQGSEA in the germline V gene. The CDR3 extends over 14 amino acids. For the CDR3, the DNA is TGCAGCGTTGTTAGGGCGGTTAGCTACAATGAGCAGTACTTC. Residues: CSVVRAVSYNEQYF.

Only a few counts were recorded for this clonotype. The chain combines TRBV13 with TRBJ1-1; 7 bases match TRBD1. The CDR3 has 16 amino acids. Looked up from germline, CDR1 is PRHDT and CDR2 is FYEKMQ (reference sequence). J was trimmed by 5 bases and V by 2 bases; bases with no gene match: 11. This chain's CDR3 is CASSLSPGGTGTEAFF. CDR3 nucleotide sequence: TGTGCCAGCAGCTTATCTCCAGGGGGAACTGGAACTGAAGCTTTCTTT.

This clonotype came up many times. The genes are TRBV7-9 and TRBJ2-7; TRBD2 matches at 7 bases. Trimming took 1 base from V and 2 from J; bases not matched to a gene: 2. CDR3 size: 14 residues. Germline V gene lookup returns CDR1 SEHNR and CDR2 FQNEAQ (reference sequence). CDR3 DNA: TGTGCCAGCAGCTTAGGACTAGCTCCCTACGAGCAGTACTTC. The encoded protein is CASSLGLAPYEQYF.

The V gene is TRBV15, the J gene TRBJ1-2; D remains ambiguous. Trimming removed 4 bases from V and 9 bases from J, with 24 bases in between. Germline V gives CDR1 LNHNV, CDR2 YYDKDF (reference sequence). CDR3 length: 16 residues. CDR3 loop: CATSNFTARDFYSYTF. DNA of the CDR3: TGTGCCACCAGCAACTTCACGGCCCGGGATTTTTATAGCTACACCTTC.

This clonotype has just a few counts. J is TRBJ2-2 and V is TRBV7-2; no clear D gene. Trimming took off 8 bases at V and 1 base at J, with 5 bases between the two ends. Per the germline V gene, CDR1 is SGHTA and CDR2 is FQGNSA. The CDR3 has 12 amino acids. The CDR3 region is CASGRNTGELFF. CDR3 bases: TGTGCCAGCGGTAGGAACACCGGGGAGCTGTTTTTT.

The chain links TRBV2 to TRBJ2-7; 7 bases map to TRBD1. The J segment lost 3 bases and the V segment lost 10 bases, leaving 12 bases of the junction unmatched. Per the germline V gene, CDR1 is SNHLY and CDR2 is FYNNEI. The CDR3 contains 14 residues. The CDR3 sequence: CAILTGTDNYEQYF. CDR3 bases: TGTGCCATTCTCACCGGGACAGACAACTACGAGCAGTACTTC. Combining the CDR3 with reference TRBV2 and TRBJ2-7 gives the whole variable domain EPEVTQTPSHQVTQMGQEVILRCVPISNHLYFYWYRQILGQKVEFLVSFYNNEISEKSEIFDDQFSVERPDGSNFTLKIRSTKLEDSAMYFCAILTGTDNYEQYFGPGTRLTVT.

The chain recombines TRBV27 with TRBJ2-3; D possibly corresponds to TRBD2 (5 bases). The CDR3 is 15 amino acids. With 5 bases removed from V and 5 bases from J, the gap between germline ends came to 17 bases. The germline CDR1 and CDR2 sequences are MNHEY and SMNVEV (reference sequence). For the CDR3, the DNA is TGTGCCAGCAGTCTCCGGGAAGACACCGGAGATACGCAGTATTTT. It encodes CASSLREDTGDTQYF.

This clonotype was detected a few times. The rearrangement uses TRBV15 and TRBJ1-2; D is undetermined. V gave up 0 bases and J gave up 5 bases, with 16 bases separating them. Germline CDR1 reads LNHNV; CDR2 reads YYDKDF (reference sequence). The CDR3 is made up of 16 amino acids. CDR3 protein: CATSRDSGLLGYGYTF. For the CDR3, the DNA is TGTGCCACCAGCAGAGATTCCGGCCTCTTGGGGTATGGCTACACCTTC.

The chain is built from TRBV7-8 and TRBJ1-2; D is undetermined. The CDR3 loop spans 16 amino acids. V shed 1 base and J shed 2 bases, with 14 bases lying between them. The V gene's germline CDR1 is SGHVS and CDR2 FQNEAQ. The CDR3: CASSLGPQKGNYGYTF. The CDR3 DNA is TGTGCCAGCAGCTTAGGTCCCCAAAAGGGAAACTATGGCTACACCTTC.

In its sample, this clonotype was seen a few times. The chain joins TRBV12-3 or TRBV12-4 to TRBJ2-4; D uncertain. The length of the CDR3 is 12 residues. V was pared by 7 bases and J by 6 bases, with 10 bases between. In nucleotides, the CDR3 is TGTGCCAGCACCCAGTTAGGAAACATTCAGTACTTC. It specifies CASTQLGNIQYF.

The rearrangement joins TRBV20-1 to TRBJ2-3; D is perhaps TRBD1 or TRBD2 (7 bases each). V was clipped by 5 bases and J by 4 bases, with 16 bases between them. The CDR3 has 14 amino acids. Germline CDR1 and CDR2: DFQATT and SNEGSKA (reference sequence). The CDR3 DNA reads TGCAGTGCTCCGACAGGGACTAATCCAGATACGCAGTATTTT. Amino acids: CSAPTGTNPDTQYF.

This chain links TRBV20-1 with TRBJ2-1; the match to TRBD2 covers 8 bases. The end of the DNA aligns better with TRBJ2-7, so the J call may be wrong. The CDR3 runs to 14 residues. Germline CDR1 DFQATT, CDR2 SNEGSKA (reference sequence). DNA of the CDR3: TGCAGTGCTAGAGATAGGACGGGAGGGAATGAGCAGTACTTC. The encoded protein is CSARDRTGGNEQYF.